These 4 T cell receptor beta chains were all obtained from the same sample, sequenced in a study of CD8+ T cells in alopecia areata. Treatment noted: oral pan-JAK inhibitor, 5-10 mg twice daily. Once RNA had been extracted, it was reverse transcribed into cDNA to act as the sequencing template. Data came from immunoSEQ multiplex PCR; TCRdb stores just in-frame clones and leaves some out. Of about 200,000 clones detected, about three fifths appear once; the ten largest clones hold about 5.5%. This specimen was CD4+ T cells sorted from blood, taken at week 24, from a patient treated with tofacitinib. These receptors were taken from a human donor with alopecia areata.

CDR3 protein: CASSLSSYNSPLHF. In DNA, the CDR3 is TGTGCCAGCAGCTTAAGCTCCTATAATTCACCCCTCCACTTT. The V gene is TRBV7-2, the J gene TRBJ1-6; the D is unclear. The length of the CDR3 is 14 residues. Between the trimmed V and J ends, which lost 2 bases and 0 bases, there was a span of 2 bases. Looked up from germline, CDR1 is SGHTA and CDR2 is FQGNSA.

This clone appeared many times. The V and J genes are TRBV7-9 and TRBJ1-5; tentative D call: TRBD1 (5 bases). CDR3 size: 15 residues. Trimming pared 3 bases from V and 3 bases from J, leaving 12 bases between. The germline V gene has CDR1 SEHNR and CDR2 FQNEAQ (reference sequence). DNA for the CDR3: TGTGCCAGCAGCTTGCGGGGGGGTACCAATCAGCCCCAGCATTTT. It translates to CASSLRGGTNQPQHF.

This clone was recorded a few times. The chain is built from TRBV30 and TRBJ2-5; no definite D call. The CDR3 length is 13 residues. Trimming cost V 4 bases and J 3 bases, with 12 bases left between them. Germline V gene data show CDR1 as GTSNPN and CDR2 as SVGIG (reference sequence). For the CDR3, the DNA is TGTGCCTGGATGTACAGAGGAAAAGAGACCCAGTACTTC. Translating gives CAWMYRGKETQYF.

This sequence joins TRBV9 and TRBJ2-7; unclear D gene. Germline V gives CDR1 SGDLS, CDR2 YYNGEE. Trimming took off 4 bases at V and 6 bases at J, with 20 bases between the two ends. The CDR3 spans 15 residues. The DNA of the CDR3 is TGTGCCAGCAGCTCCGGGCCCAACCAAGGTACCGAGCAGTACTTC. It is translated as CASSSGPNQGTEQYF. Together with reference TRBV9 and TRBJ2-7, the CDR3 gives the full variable domain: DSGVTQTPKHLITATGQRVTLRCSPRSGDLSVYWYQQSLDQGLQFLIQYYNGEERAKGNILERFSAQQFPDLHSELNLSSLELGDSALYFCASSSGPNQGTEQYFGPGTRLTVT.